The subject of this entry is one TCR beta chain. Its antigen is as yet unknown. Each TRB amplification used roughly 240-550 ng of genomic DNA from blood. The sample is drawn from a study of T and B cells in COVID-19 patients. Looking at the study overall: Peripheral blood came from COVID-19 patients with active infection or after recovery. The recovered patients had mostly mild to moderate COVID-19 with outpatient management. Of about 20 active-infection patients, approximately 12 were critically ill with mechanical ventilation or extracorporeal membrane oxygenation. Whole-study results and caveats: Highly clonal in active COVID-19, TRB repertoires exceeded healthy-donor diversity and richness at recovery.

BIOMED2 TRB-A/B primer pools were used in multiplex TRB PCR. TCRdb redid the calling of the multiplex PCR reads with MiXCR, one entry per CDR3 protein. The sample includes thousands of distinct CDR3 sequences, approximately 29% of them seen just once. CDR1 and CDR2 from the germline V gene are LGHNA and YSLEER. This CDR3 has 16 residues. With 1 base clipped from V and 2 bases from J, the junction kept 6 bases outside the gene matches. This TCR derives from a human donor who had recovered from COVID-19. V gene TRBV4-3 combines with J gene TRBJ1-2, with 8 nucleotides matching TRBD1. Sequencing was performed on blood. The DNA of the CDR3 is TGCGCCAGCAGCCAAGCGGGGACAGGTGGAAACTATGGCTACACCTTC. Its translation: CASSQAGTGGNYGYTF.